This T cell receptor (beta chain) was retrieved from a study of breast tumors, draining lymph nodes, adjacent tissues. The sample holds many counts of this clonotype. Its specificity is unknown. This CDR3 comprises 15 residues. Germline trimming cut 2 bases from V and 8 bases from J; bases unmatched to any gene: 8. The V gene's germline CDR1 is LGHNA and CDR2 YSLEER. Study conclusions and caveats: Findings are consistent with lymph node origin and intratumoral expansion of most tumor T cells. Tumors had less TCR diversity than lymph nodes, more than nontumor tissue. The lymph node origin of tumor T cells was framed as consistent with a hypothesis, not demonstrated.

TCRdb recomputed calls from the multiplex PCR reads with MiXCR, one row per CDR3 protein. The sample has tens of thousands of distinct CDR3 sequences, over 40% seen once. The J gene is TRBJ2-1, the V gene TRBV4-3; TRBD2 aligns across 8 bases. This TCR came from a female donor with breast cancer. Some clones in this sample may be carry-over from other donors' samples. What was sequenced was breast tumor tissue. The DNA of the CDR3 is TGCGCCAGCAGCCAATTCGCGGGAGGAAAGGATGAGCAGTTCTTC. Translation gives CASSQFAGGKDEQFF.